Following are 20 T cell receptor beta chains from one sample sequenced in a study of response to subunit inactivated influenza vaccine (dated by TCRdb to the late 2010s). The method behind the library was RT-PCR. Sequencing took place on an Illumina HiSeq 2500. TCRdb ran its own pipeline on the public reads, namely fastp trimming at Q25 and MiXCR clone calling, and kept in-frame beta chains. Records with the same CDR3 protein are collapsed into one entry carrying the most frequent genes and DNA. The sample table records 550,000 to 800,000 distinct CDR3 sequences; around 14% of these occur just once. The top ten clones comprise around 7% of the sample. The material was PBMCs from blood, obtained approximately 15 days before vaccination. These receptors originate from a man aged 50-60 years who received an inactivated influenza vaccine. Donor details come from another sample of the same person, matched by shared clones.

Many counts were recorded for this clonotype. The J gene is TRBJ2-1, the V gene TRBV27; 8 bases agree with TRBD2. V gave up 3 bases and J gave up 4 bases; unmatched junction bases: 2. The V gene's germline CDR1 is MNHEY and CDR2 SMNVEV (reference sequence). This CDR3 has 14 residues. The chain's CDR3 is CASSLTSAYNEQFF. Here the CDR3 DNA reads TGTGCCAGCAGTTTGACTAGCGCATACAATGAGCAGTTCTTC.

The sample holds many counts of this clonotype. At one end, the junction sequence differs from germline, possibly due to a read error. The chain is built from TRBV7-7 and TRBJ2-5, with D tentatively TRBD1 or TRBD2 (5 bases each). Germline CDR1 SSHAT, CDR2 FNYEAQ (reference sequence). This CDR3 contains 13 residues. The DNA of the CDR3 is TGTGCTAGCAGCCCGTATGGGGGAGAGACCCAGTACTTC. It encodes CASSPYGGETQYF.

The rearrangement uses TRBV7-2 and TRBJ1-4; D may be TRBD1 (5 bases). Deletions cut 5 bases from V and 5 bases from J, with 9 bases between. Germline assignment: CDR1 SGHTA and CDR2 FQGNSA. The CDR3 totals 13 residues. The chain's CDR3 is CASSRTGNEKLFF. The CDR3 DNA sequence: TGTGCCAGCAGCCGAACAGGAAATGAAAAACTGTTTTTT.

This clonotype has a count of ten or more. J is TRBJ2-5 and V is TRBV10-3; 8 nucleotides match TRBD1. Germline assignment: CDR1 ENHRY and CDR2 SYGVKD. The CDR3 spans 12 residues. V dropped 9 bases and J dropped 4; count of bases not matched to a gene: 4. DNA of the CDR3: TGTGCCATAGGACAGGGTCGAGAGACCCAGTACTTC. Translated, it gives CAIGQGRETQYF.

The CDR3 here is CASRTITRVQSRQFF. The CDR3 DNA reads as TGTGCCAGCAGAACCATTACCCGGGTCCAAAGTCGGCAGTTCTTC. The chain uses TRBV6-1 and TRBJ2-1; the D is unclear. Trimming stripped 6 bases from V and 12 bases from J, with 24 bases between. The CDR3 consists of 15 residues. CDR1 MNHNS and CDR2 SASEGT come from the germline V gene.

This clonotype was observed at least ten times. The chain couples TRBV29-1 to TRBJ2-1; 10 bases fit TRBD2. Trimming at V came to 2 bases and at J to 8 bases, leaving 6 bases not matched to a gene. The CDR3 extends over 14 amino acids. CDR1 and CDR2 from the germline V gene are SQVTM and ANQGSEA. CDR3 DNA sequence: TGCAGCGTTGAAACCCCTAGCGGGGGCTATGAGCAGTTCTTC. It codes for CSVETPSGGYEQFF.

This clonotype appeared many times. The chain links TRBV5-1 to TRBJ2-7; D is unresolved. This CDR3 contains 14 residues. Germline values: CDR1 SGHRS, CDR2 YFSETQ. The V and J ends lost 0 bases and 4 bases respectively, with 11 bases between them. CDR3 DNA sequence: TGCGCCAGCAGCTTGGTAGACGGAACATACGAGCAGTACTTC. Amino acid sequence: CASSLVDGTYEQYF.

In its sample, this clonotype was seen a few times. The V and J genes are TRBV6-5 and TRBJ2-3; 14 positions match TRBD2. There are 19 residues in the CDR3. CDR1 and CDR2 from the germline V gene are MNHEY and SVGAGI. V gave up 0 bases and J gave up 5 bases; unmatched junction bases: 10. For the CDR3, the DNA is TGTGCCAGCAGTTACTCGATCCGACTAGCGGGGGGGCCGGGAGATACGCAGTATTTT. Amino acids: CASSYSIRLAGGPGDTQYF.

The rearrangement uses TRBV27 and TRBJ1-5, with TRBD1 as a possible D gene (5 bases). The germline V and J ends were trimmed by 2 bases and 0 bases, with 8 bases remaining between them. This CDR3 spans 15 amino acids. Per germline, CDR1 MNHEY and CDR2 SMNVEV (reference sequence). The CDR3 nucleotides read TGTGCCAGCAGTTTAGGGGCAGGTAGCAATCAGCCCCAGCATTTT. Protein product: CASSLGAGSNQPQHF.

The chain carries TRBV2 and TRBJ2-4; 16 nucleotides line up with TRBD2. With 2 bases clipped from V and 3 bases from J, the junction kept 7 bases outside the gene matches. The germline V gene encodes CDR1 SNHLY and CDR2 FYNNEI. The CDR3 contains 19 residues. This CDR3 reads CASSERGTSGRADKNIQYF. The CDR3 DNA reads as TGTGCCAGCAGTGAACGCGGGACTAGCGGGAGGGCTGACAAAAACATTCAGTACTTC.

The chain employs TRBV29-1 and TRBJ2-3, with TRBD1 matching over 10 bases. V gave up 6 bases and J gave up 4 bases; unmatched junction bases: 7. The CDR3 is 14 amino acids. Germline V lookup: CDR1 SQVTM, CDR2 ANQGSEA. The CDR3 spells CSVARDRGSDTQYF. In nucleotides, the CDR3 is TGCAGCGTGGCCAGGGACAGGGGTTCAGATACGCAGTATTTT.

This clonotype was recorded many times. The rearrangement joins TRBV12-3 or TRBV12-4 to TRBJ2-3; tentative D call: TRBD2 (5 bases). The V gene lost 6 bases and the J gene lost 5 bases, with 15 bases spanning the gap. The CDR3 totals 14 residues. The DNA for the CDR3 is TGTGCCAGCAGCCGAAGCGGTTTTGGAGATACGCAGTATTTT. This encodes CASSRSGFGDTQYF.

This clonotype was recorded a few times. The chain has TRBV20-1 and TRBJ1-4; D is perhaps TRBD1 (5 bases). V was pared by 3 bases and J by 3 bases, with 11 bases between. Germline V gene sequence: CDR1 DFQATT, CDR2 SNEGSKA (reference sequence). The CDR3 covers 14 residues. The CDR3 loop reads CSARPGLPNEKLFF. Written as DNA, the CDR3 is TGCAGTGCTAGGCCGGGGCTACCTAATGAAAAACTGTTTTTT.

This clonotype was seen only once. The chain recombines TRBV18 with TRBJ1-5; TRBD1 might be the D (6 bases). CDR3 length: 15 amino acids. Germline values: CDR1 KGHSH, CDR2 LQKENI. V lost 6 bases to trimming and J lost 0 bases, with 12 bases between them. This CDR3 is CASSEGRGSNQPQHF. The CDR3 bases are TGTGCCAGCTCCGAGGGCAGGGGTAGCAATCAGCCCCAGCATTTT.

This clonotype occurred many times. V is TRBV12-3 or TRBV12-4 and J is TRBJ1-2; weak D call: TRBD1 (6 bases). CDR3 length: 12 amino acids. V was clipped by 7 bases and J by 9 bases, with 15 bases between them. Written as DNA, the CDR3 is TGTGCCAGCACCCTACAGGGTGTGCGCTACACCTTC. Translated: CASTLQGVRYTF.

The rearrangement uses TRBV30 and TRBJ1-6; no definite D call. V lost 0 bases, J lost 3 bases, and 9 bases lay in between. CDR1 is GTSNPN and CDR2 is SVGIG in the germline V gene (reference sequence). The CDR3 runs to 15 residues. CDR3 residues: CAWSVKVHYNSPLHF. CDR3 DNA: TGTGCCTGGAGTGTGAAGGTCCACTATAATTCACCCCTCCACTTT.

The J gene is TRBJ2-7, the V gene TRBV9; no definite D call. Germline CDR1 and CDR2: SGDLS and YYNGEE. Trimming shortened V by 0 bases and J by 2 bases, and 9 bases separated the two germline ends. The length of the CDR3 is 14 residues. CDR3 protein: CASSVGPEAYEQYF. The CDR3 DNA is TGTGCCAGCAGCGTAGGTCCTGAAGCCTACGAGCAGTACTTC.

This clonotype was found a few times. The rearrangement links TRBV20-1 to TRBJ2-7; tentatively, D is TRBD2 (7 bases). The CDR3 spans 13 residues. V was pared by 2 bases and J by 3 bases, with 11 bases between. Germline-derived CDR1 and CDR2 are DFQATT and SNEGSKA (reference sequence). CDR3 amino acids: CSARPGGFYEQYF. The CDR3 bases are TGCAGTGCTAGACCGGGGGGCTTCTACGAGCAGTACTTC.

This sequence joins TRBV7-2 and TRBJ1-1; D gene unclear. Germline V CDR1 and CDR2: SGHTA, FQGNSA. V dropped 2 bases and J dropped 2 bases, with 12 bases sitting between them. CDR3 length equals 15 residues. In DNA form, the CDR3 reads TGTGCCAGCAGCTTACTAGGACGGATAAACACTGAAGCTTTCTTT. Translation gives CASSLLGRINTEAFF.

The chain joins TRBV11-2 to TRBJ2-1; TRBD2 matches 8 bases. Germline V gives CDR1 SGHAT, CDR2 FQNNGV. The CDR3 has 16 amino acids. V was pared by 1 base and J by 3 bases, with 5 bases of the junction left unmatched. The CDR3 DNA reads TGTGCCAGCAGCTTAGTTCTGGCGGGGGGCTACAATGAGCAGTTCTTC. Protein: CASSLVLAGGYNEQFF.